This entry describes one TCR beta chain. The data were obtained in a study of OX40 agonist ivuxolimab in advanced cancers. Study as a whole: Hepatocellular carcinoma, melanoma, renal cell or head and neck cancer occurred in dose-escalation patients.

Germline V gene sequence: CDR1 KGHSH, CDR2 LQKENI. The CDR3 totals 15 residues. V lost 1 base and J 6 bases, leaving 12 bases between the germline ends. Libraries were prepared by immunoSEQ multiplex PCR; TCRdb keeps only in-frame clonotypes and omits some of them. This sample yields tens of thousands of clones, of which roughly four fifths are seen a single time; 4.5% to 6% belongs to the top ten. The specimen was CD4+ or CD8+ T cells sorted from blood, collected in a trial of the OX40 agonist ivuxolimab. The receptor was derived from an adult with an advanced solid tumor such as melanoma, head and neck, liver or kidney cancer. The chain employs TRBV18 and TRBJ2-2; TRBD2 is a possible D gene (7 bases). DNA of the CDR3: TGTGCCAGCTCACCACGACCGGGGGGCGCCGGGGAGCTGTTTTTT. This encodes CASSPRPGGAGELFF.